This T cell receptor beta chain was captured in a study of T cells expressing NK-cell markers. Study context: Source material for TCR beta repertoires consisted of sorted CD3+CD56+NKG2C+, CD3+CD56+NKG2C- and CD3+CD56-NKG2C+ T cells. Seven sequenced donors out of eight were HCMV-seropositive, one seronegative.

The CDR3 totals 16 residues. CDR1 and CDR2 (germline): MNHEY, SMNVEV (reference sequence). TCR beta cDNA was generated via 5'RACE template switching incorporating UMIs. TCRdb re-analyzed the 5' RACE reads; it lists each CDR3 protein once, without DNA. Its table lists some 300,000 distinct CDR3 sequences. The V and J genes are TRBV27 and TRBJ2-6. The source of this sequence is a man younger than 35 in good health. The sample taken for sequencing was blood T cells: a sorted CD56 or NKG2C T cell subset, CD4+ or CD8+ T cells, or bulk PBMC T cells (not recorded which). This CDR3 is CASSLNNRPGANVLTF.